The clone carrying this T cell receptor beta chain has only a few counts. It was with 60 Vbeta and 13 Jbeta primers that the PCR ran. Sequencing was performed with immunoSEQ multiplex PCR; in TCRdb, only in-frame clones are kept and a portion is missing. The table records approximately 110,000 clones, 65% to 75% of them present only once. This record comes from a study of cytomegalovirus exposure and HLA in healthy donors. The source material was PBMCs. This TCR was recovered from a man aged 35 to 55 in good health and CMV-seropositive.

The CDR3 protein is CASSPIRGRNTGELFF. The CDR3 coding sequence is TGTGCCAGCAGCCCTATCAGGGGGAGGAACACCGGGGAGCTGTTTTTT. The V and J genes are TRBV11-2 and TRBJ2-2; 7 bases fit TRBD1. J lost 1 base, V lost 5 bases, and 7 bases had no gene match. The CDR3 sequence is 16 residues long. Germline CDR1 is SGHAT and CDR2 is FQNNGV.